These T cell receptor beta chains were read from a single sample in a study of blood T cells in healthy people across ages. Each CDR3 protein is one row after TCRdb ran MiXCR on the 5' RACE reads. In the table there are some 730,000 distinct CDR3 sequences, approximately 21% of which are singletons. The sample comprised blood. The source of these receptors is an older man in good health. The CDR3 runs from the conserved cysteine through the conserved F or W. Fields, in order: J gene, V gene, CDR3 length, clone size, D gene, CDR3 protein, CDR3 DNA. A D gene is named only where the DNA matches it firmly. Not all rows give a size; the values are once, few, many and, for expanded clones, a class.

J: TRBJ2-3; V: TRBV5-1; length: 16; size: -; D: -; CDR3: CASSLEGRASTDTQYF; DNA: TGCGCCAGCAGCTTGGAAGGCAGGGCCTCCACAGATACGCAGTATTTT
J: TRBJ2-5; V: TRBV12-3/TRBV12-4; length: 18; size: -; D: TRBD1; CDR3: CASSPNVRPGQGQETQYF; DNA: TGTGCCAGCAGTCCAAACGTTCGCCCGGGACAGGGACAAGAGACCCAGTACTTC
J: TRBJ1-1; V: TRBV7-9; length: 15; size: -; D: -; CDR3: CASSFRGLLSAEAFF; DNA: TGTGCCAGCAGCTTTAGGGGACTCCTAAGTGCTGAAGCTTTCTTT
J: TRBJ2-1; V: TRBV27; length: 19; size: -; D: TRBD1; CDR3: CASQPMTFRTGLSYNEQFF; DNA: TGTGCCAGCCAACCGATGACCTTCAGGACAGGGTTATCCTACAATGAGCAGTTCTTC
J: TRBJ2-5; V: TRBV20-1; length: 16; size: -; D: -; CDR3: CSARDEGEGLQETQYF; DNA: TGCAGTGCTCGGGACGAAGGGGAAGGCCTCCAAGAGACCCAGTACTTC
J: TRBJ2-7; V: TRBV20-1; length: 16; size: -; D: TRBD1; CDR3: CSAIDRGSVFVYEQYF; DNA: TGCAGTGCTATCGACAGGGGATCTGTATTTGTCTACGAGCAGTACTTC
J: TRBJ1-1; V: TRBV19; length: 13; size: many; D: -; CDR3: CASNLGQNTEAFF; DNA: TGTGCCAGTAATCTCGGACAGAACACTGAAGCTTTCTTT
J: TRBJ2-1; V: TRBV29-1; length: 10; size: many; D: TRBD1; CDR3: CSVGNRGQFF; DNA: TGCAGCGTTGGTAACAGGGGACAGTTCTTC
J: TRBJ2-3; V: TRBV12-3/TRBV12-4; length: 15; size: many; D: -; CDR3: CASSLGSGSTDTQYF; DNA: TGTGCCAGCAGCTTGGGTAGCGGTAGCACAGATACGCAGTATTTT
J: TRBJ2-1; V: TRBV6-2/TRBV6-3; length: 16; size: -; D: TRBD2; CDR3: CAISSGGAGTYNEQFF; DNA: TGTGCCATCTCCTCGGGAGGCGCGGGCACCTACAATGAGCAGTTCTTC
J: TRBJ2-3; V: TRBV4-3; length: 15; size: -; D: TRBD2; CDR3: CASSQEGGDTDTQYF; DNA: TGCGCCAGCAGCCAAGAGGGGGGGGACACAGATACGCAGTATTTT
J: TRBJ2-3; V: TRBV12-3/TRBV12-4; length: 13; size: -; D: -; CDR3: CASRGTQTDTQYF; DNA: TGTGCCAGCCGCGGGACTCAAACAGATACGCAGTATTTT
J: TRBJ1-2; V: TRBV20-1; length: 13; size: -; D: TRBD1; CDR3: CSARVYRGGGYTF; DNA: TGCAGTGCTAGAGTCTACAGGGGTGGTGGCTACACCTTC
J: TRBJ1-2; V: TRBV6-1; length: 15; size: -; D: -; CDR3: CASSEAQGWDYGYTF; DNA: TGTGCCAGCAGTGAAGCTCAGGGTTGGGACTATGGCTACACCTTC
J: TRBJ1-1; V: TRBV12-3/TRBV12-4; length: 12; size: -; D: TRBD1; CDR3: CADESAGGKTFF; DNA: TGTGCCGACGAGAGTGCAGGGGGCAAGACTTTCTTT
J: TRBJ1-4; V: TRBV20-1; length: 15; size: -; D: -; CDR3: CSARDLGAPNEKLFF; DNA: TGCAGTGCTAGAGATTTAGGGGCTCCTAATGAAAAACTGTTTTTT